The 31 T cell receptor beta chains below all came from one sample that was sequenced in a study of shared T cell receptors in the human thymus. Generated by immunoSEQ multiplex PCR, the TCRdb table keeps only in-frame clones and is missing some. This table has 55,000 to 80,000 clones, about 95% appearing once. Sequenced input: thymocytes. These receptors were obtained from a human donor.

The chain is built from TRBV30 and TRBJ1-2; maybe TRBD1 (5 bases). Trimming pared 2 bases from V and 4 bases from J, leaving 14 bases between. Germline loops: CDR1 GTSNPN, CDR2 SVGIG (reference sequence). The CDR3 is 14 amino acids. CDR3 amino acids: CAWSSNDSAYGYTF. CDR3 in DNA: TGTGCCTGGAGTAGCAATGACAGCGCCTATGGCTACACCTTC.

This clone was recorded only once. Mismatch with germline at one junction end may stem from a read error. Other DNA sequences of this sample code for an identical CDR3. The chain couples TRBV18 to TRBJ2-7; the D gene is possibly TRBD1 (5 bases). The CDR3 is 15 amino acids. Germline CDR1 is KGHSH and CDR2 is LQKENI. The CDR3 loop reads CASSPKATVSYEQYF. DNA of the CDR3: TGTGCCAGCTCACCGAAGGCGACAGTCTCCTACGAGCAATACTTC.

The chain recombines TRBV9 with TRBJ2-7; tentatively, D is TRBD2 (5 bases). The CDR3 is 14 amino acids. The ends were cut back, 2 bases at V and 2 bases at J, with 11 bases in the middle. Germline CDR1 reads SGDLS; CDR2 reads YYNGEE. As DNA, the CDR3 is TGTGCCAGCAGCGTTTTAGCGTACCCCTACGAGCAGTACTTC. Its translation is CASSVLAYPYEQYF.

This chain links TRBV6-1 with TRBJ2-3, with TRBD2 matching 10 bases. V was clipped by 5 bases and J by 5 bases; unmatched bases: 7. From germline, CDR1 is MNHNS and CDR2 SASEGT. The CDR3 spans 15 residues. Written as DNA, the CDR3 is TGTGCCAGCAGTCGGGCTAGCGGGGGTATAGATACGCAGTATTTT. Residues: CASSRASGGIDTQYF.

The chain couples TRBV5-5 to TRBJ2-1; 8 bases fit TRBD1. J was trimmed by 0 bases and V by 3 bases; bases with no gene match: 8. The CDR3 totals 17 residues. CDR1 is SGHKS, CDR2 YYEKEE, per germline (reference sequence). The CDR3 spells CASSWDRTGNSYNEQFF. The CDR3 DNA reads TGTGCCAGCAGCTGGGACCGGACAGGGAACTCCTACAATGAGCAGTTCTTC.

The table lists this clone with a count of one. The rearrangement uses TRBV27 and TRBJ2-1; 7 positions match TRBD2. V was clipped by 2 bases and J by 4 bases; unmatched bases: 17. The CDR3 is 19 amino acids. Germline assignment: CDR1 MNHEY and CDR2 SMNVEV (reference sequence). The DNA of the CDR3 is TGTGCCAGCAGTTTAGTCGGTTCTAGCGGCAACCCCGAATACAATGAGCAGTTCTTC. It translates to CASSLVGSSGNPEYNEQFF.

The chain has TRBV18 and TRBJ2-1; 12 bases match TRBD2. In germline, CDR1 is KGHSH, CDR2 LQKENI. V lost 3 bases to trimming and J lost 11 bases; unmatched junction nucleotides: 14. CDR3 size: 17 residues. The CDR3: CASSPRTSGVIIIKQFF. The CDR3 DNA sequence: TGTGCCAGCTCACCGCGGACTAGCGGGGTGATTATTATTAAGCAGTTCTTC.

This CDR3 reads CASILGTEAFF. The CDR3 nucleotides read TGTGCCAGCATCCTAGGAACGGAGGCTTTCTTT. V is TRBV7-3 and J is TRBJ1-1; D not certain. Germline V gene sequence: CDR1 SGHTA, CDR2 FQGTGA. V was pared by 7 bases and J by 11 bases, with 14 bases between. The CDR3 length is 11 residues.

The chain carries TRBV7-3 and TRBJ2-5; the match to TRBD2 covers 13 bases. The germline gives CDR1 SGHTA, CDR2 FQGTGA. V shed 4 bases, J shed 5 bases, and the junction held 10 bases outside the gene matches. The CDR3 has 17 residues. In nucleotides, the CDR3 is TGTGCCAGCAGCTCAACGGGGGGACTAGCGGGGAACGAGACCCAGTACTTC. This encodes CASSSTGGLAGNETQYF.

This clone came up once. The gene calls are TRBV5-4 and TRBJ2-1; 10 bases align to TRBD1. The CDR3 has 15 residues. Losses at the gene ends were 2 bases for V and 5 bases for J; bases not matched to a gene: 4. CDR1 is SGHNT, CDR2 YYREEE, per germline (reference sequence). This chain's CDR3 is CASSLGQGGDNEQFF. The CDR3 DNA reads as TGTGCCAGCAGCTTAGGACAGGGGGGCGACAATGAGCAGTTCTTC.

This clone was seen once. The gene calls are TRBV27 and TRBJ2-5; no reliable D call. The CDR3 is 13 residues long. Germline V gene data show CDR1 as MNHEY and CDR2 as SMNVEV (reference sequence). V lost 1 base and J lost 5, with 8 bases in between. The CDR3 here is CASSLFLGETQYF. In DNA form, the CDR3 reads TGTGCCAGCAGTTTATTTCTAGGGGAGACCCAGTACTTC.

CDR3 in amino acids: CASSLGGVYEQYF. The CDR3 region has the DNA TGTGCCAGCAGCTTAGGAGGGGTGTACGAGCAGTACTTC. The chain joins TRBV11-2 to TRBJ2-7; D possibly matches TRBD1 or TRBD2 (5 bases each). The germline gives CDR1 SGHAT, CDR2 FQNNGV. The length of the CDR3 is 13 residues. Deletions cut 1 base from V and 4 bases from J, with 8 bases between.

This clone has only one observation. This chain connects TRBV12-5 to TRBJ1-2; no firm D call. V was pared by 0 bases and J by 2 bases, with 10 bases between. Germline CDR1 LGHNT, CDR2 FRNRAP. The length of the CDR3 is 15 residues. CDR3 loop: CASGLVREGNYGYTF. The CDR3 nucleotides are TGTGCTAGTGGTTTGGTCCGGGAAGGGAACTATGGCTACACCTTC.

The chain has TRBV5-6 and TRBJ1-1; D uncertain. The CDR3 covers 18 residues. The V gene lost 3 bases and the J gene lost 0 bases, with 21 bases spanning the gap. Germline CDR1 is SGHDT and CDR2 is YYEEEE. The DNA for the CDR3 is TGTGCCAGCAGCTGCCTATCAGGTCACCTACTTATGAACACTGAAGCTTTCTTT. Translated: CASSCLSGHLLMNTEAFF.

The sample holds a few counts of this clone. The chain employs TRBV7-9 and TRBJ2-7; D assignment may be TRBD1 or TRBD2 (5 bases each). In germline, CDR1 is SEHNR, CDR2 FQNEAQ (reference sequence). The CDR3 is made up of 18 amino acids. Trimming removed 2 bases from V and 0 bases from J, with 20 bases in between. DNA of the CDR3: TGTGCCAGCAGCTTACGGGACGTAAGTCTATTATCCTCCTACGAGCAGTACTTC. It codes for CASSLRDVSLLSSYEQYF.

The table lists this clone with a count of one. The chain couples TRBV9 to TRBJ1-1; tentatively, D is TRBD1 (5 bases). Germline V gene sequence: CDR1 SGDLS, CDR2 YYNGEE. The CDR3 sequence is 15 residues long. Trimming left V 4 bases short and J 6 bases short, with 19 bases between. CDR3 region: CASSPRTIPSAEAFF. The DNA of the CDR3 is TGTGCCAGCAGCCCGCGGACAATTCCTTCTGCTGAAGCTTTCTTT.

The chain employs TRBV27 and TRBJ2-2; TRBD1 might be the D (6 bases). The CDR3 totals 15 residues. Germline V gives CDR1 MNHEY, CDR2 SMNVEV (reference sequence). Trimming left V 6 bases short and J 3 bases short, with 14 bases between. CDR3 residues: CASSLQGWDTGELFF. CDR3 DNA: TGTGCCAGCAGCCTACAGGGATGGGACACCGGGGAGCTGTTTTTT.

The J gene is TRBJ1-4, the V gene TRBV28; the match to TRBD1 covers 10 bases. With 2 bases clipped from V and 3 bases from J, the junction kept 0 bases outside the gene matches. This CDR3 contains 15 residues. From germline, CDR1 is MDHEN and CDR2 SYDVKM. This CDR3 reads CASSLGTGANEKLFF. The CDR3 DNA sequence: TGTGCCAGCAGTTTAGGGACAGGGGCTAATGAAAAACTGTTTTTT.

The chain couples TRBV19 to TRBJ1-2; D possibly corresponds to TRBD1 (5 bases). From germline, CDR1 is LNHDA and CDR2 SQIVND (reference sequence). The CDR3 has 14 residues. The V end lost 3 bases, the J end lost 3 bases, and 11 bases lay between the germline ends. In DNA, the CDR3 is TGTGCCAGTAGTATTCCGGCAGGGCACTATGGCTACACCTTC. Its translation: CASSIPAGHYGYTF.

The chain has TRBV5-4 and TRBJ1-1; D possibly corresponds to TRBD1 (5 bases). V gave up 1 base and J gave up 11 bases, with 18 bases separating them. This CDR3 spans 14 amino acids. From germline, CDR1 is SGHNT and CDR2 YYREEE (reference sequence). Here the CDR3 DNA reads TGTGCCAGCAGCTTGCCGACACCCTTAGGGGAGGCTTTCTTT. As protein: CASSLPTPLGEAFF.

Notes on this clone: One junction end does not reproduce the germline sequence, and a read error may be involved. The chain links TRBV4-3 to TRBJ2-5; D perhaps matches TRBD1 (5 bases). This CDR3 has 19 amino acids. Germline-derived CDR1 and CDR2 are LGHNA and YSLEER. In nucleotides, the CDR3 is TGCGCCAGCAGCCAAGATCGGGTAGGCAGGGTCTCTCCAAGAGAGCCCCAGTACTTC. Its translation: CASSQDRVGRVSPREPQYF.

The V and J genes are TRBV28 and TRBJ2-7; D tentatively reads TRBD1 or TRBD2 (5 bases each). Germline CDR1 is MDHEN and CDR2 is SYDVKM. V shed 6 bases and J shed 2 bases, with 14 bases lying between them. This CDR3 contains 14 residues. CDR3 bases: TGTGCCAGCAGCTCGAACAGGAGGACCTACGAGCAGTACTTC. It yields the protein CASSSNRRTYEQYF.

This clone was detected once. This sequence joins TRBV5-1 and TRBJ2-2; 7 bases align to TRBD1. Trimming took 1 base from V and 5 from J; bases not matched to a gene: 5. Germline CDR1 SGHRS, CDR2 YFSETQ. The CDR3 is 15 amino acids. Written as DNA, the CDR3 is TGCGCCAGCAGCTTGCTGGACAGGTTGACCGGGGAGCTGTTTTTT. Encoded protein: CASSLLDRLTGELFF.

This rearrangement joins TRBV7-6 to TRBJ2-5; 8 bases are a match to TRBD1. The CDR3 loop spans 16 amino acids. CDR1 and CDR2 from the germline V gene are SGHVS and FNYEAQ. Germline trimming cut 4 bases from V and 3 bases from J; bases unmatched to any gene: 10. The CDR3 coding sequence is TGTGCCAGCAGCTATCACGGGACAGGCAAAAAAGAGACCCAGTACTTC. This gives the protein CASSYHGTGKKETQYF.

V is TRBV4-2 and J is TRBJ1-4; 7 bases are a match to TRBD1. The CDR3 is 14 amino acids. CDR1 and CDR2 (germline): LGHNA, YNFKEQ. V shed 4 bases and J 7 bases; nucleotides not matched to a gene: 6. The CDR3 coding sequence is TGTGCCAGCAGCCCAGGGGGGAAGGGTGAAAAACTGTTTTTT. It is translated as CASSPGGKGEKLFF.

The CDR3 reads CAWSVPKGLAGGLGQPQHF. CDR3 DNA sequence: TGTGCCTGGAGTGTCCCCAAGGGGTTGGCAGGGGGCTTAGGTCAGCCCCAGCATTTT. This chain uses TRBV30 with TRBJ1-5; the match to TRBD1 covers 8 bases. Germline CDR1 is GTSNPN and CDR2 is SVGIG (reference sequence). CDR3 length: 19 amino acids. Trimming cost V 0 bases and J 6 bases; bases outside gene matches: 19.

The chain employs TRBV7-9 and TRBJ1-3; D is uncertain. The CDR3 extends over 13 amino acids. The germline CDR1 and CDR2 sequences are SEHNR and FQNEAQ (reference sequence). V lost 5 bases, J lost 0 bases, and 5 bases lay in between. DNA for the CDR3: TGTGCCAGCAGCCCGGACTCTGGAAACACCATATATTTT. Translated, it gives CASSPDSGNTIYF.

The gene calls are TRBV5-6 and TRBJ2-7; TRBD1 is a possible D gene (6 bases). The CDR3 contains 16 residues. Germline V CDR1 and CDR2: SGHDT, YYEEEE. V lost 6 bases to trimming and J lost 2 bases, with 21 bases between them. The CDR3 here is CASIRTGIARAYEQYF. For the CDR3, the DNA is TGTGCCAGCATTCGCACAGGGATCGCAAGGGCCTACGAGCAGTACTTC.

The V call is TRBV7-2, the J call TRBJ2-5, with 7 nucleotides matching TRBD1. Germline-derived CDR1 and CDR2 are SGHTA and FQGNSA. This CDR3 has 13 amino acids. V was clipped by 6 bases and J by 3 bases; unmatched bases: 4. CDR3 sequence (DNA): TGTGCCAGCAGACCCGACAGGGAAGAGACCCAGTACTTC. It encodes CASRPDREETQYF.

The gene calls are TRBV29-1 and TRBJ2-7; D is possibly TRBD2 (6 bases). CDR3 length equals 14 residues. CDR1 is SQVTM and CDR2 is ANQGSEA in the germline V gene. V dropped 4 bases and J dropped 4 bases, with 17 bases sitting between them. The CDR3 here is CSVVTGSRRYEQYF. The DNA of the CDR3 is TGCAGCGTTGTAACCGGGAGTCGACGGTACGAGCAGTACTTC.

The chain links TRBV19 to TRBJ2-1; tentative D call: TRBD2 (7 bases). The CDR3 has 12 amino acids. Germline V gives CDR1 LNHDA, CDR2 SQIVND (reference sequence). V lost 6 bases and J lost 11, with 14 bases in between. CDR3 DNA sequence: TGTGCCAGTAGAGAGCGGGACAAAAAGCAGTTCTTC. Its protein is CASRERDKKQFF.